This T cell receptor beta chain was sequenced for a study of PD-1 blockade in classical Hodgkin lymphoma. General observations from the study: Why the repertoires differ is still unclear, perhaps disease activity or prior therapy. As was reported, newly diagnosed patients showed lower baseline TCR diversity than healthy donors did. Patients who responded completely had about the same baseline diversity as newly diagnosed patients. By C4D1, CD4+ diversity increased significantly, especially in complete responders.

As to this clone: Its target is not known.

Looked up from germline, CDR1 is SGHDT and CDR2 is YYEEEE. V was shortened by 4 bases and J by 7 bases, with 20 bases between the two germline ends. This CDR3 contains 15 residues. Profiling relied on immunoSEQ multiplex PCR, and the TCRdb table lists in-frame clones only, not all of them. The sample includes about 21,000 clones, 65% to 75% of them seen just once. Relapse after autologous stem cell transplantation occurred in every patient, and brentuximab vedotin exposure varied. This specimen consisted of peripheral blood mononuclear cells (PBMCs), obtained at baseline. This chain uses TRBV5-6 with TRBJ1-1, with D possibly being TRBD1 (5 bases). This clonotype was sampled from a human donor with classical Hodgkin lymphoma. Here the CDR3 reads CASSPGEGYANEAFF. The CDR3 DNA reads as TGTGCCAGCAGCCCGGGAGAGGGGTACGCGAATGAAGCTTTCTTT. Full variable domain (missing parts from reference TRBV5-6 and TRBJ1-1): DAGVTQSPTHLIKTRGQQVTLRCSPKSGHDTVSWYQQALGQGPQFIFQYYEEEERQRGNFPDRFSGHQFPNYSSELNVNALLLGDSALYLCASSPGEGYANEAFFGQGTRLTVV.